This entry lists 24 T cell receptor beta chains sequenced from one sample in a study of cytomegalovirus exposure and HLA in healthy donors. A multiplex PCR was run with 60 Vbeta primers and 13 Jbeta primers. Repertoires were generated with immunoSEQ multiplex PCR, while TCRdb's copy carries only in-frame clones and drops some. Seen here are 150,000 to 200,000 clones, around three quarters observed once, and the top ten hold 4.4%. Sequenced sample: PBMCs. The source of these receptors is a woman under 40 in good health and CMV-seropositive.

This sequence joins TRBV6-5 and TRBJ2-7; TRBD2 might be the D (6 bases). V lost 11 bases, J lost 2 bases, and 13 bases lay in between. CDR1 and CDR2 from the germline V gene are MNHEY and SVGAGI. CDR3 length equals 12 residues. The CDR3 DNA is TGTGCCGTACGGGACTCAACCTACGAGCAGTACTTC. Encoded protein: CAVRDSTYEQYF.

The table lists this clone with a few counts. V and J are TRBV7-6 and TRBJ2-3; D is uncertain. CDR1 is SGHVS and CDR2 is FNYEAQ in the germline V gene. This CDR3 region has 16 residues. Trimming removed 1 base from V and 6 bases from J, with 17 bases in between. DNA of the CDR3: TGTGCCAGCAGCTTAGGAGTCTATACCTCCGGGGATACGCAGTATTTT. Translated, it gives CASSLGVYTSGDTQYF.

This chain uses TRBV13 with TRBJ1-1; weak D call: TRBD1 (6 bases). Trimming left V 1 base short and J 1 base short, with 10 bases between. Germline lookup yields CDR1 PRHDT and CDR2 FYEKMQ (reference sequence). The CDR3 contains 15 residues. Here the CDR3 reads CASSLEGHSNTEAFF. The CDR3 DNA reads as TGTGCCAGCAGCTTAGAGGGACACTCGAACACTGAAGCTTTCTTT.

This chain links TRBV30 with TRBJ2-3, with 9 bases identical to TRBD2. The junction had 2 bases not matched to a gene; V was cut back by 0 bases and J by 1 base. Germline CDR1 reads GTSNPN; CDR2 reads SVGIG (reference sequence). The CDR3 totals 15 residues. The CDR3 DNA reads TGTGCCTGGAGTGTCGCTAGCGGGGGCACAGATACGCAGTATTTT. It is translated as CAWSVASGGTDTQYF. The full variable domain, its missing parts supplied by reference TRBV30 and TRBJ2-3, is SQTIHQWPATLVQPVGSPLSLECTVEGTSNPNLYWYRQAAGRGLQLLFYSVGIGQISSEVPQNLSASRPQDRQFILSSKKLLLSDSGFYLCAWSVASGGTDTQYFGPGTRLTVL.

The V call is TRBV19, the J call TRBJ2-7, with 10 bases lining up with TRBD1. The V and J ends lost 8 bases and 5 bases, in that order; junction bases with no gene match: 6. Germline CDR1 LNHDA, CDR2 SQIVND (reference sequence). The CDR3 length is 13 residues. The CDR3 loop is CASVDRGMNEQYF. CDR3 DNA sequence: TGTGCCAGTGTGGACAGGGGGATGAACGAGCAGTACTTC.

The rearrangement links TRBV2 to TRBJ1-5; D not resolved. Germline V gives CDR1 SNHLY, CDR2 FYNNEI. With 0 bases removed from V and 4 bases from J, the gap between germline ends came to 16 bases. The CDR3 covers 17 residues. Here the CDR3 reads CASSEAVVYPGNQPQHF. The CDR3, as DNA: TGTGCCAGCAGTGAAGCGGTGGTCTACCCGGGAAATCAGCCCCAGCATTTT.

This chain joins TRBV19 and TRBJ1-6, with D tentatively TRBD1 (6 bases). The CDR3 is 15 residues long. Trimming left V 5 bases short and J 0 bases short, with 8 bases between. Germline V gives CDR1 LNHDA, CDR2 SQIVND (reference sequence). CDR3 sequence reads: CASSWTDSYNSPLHF. CDR3 DNA: TGTGCCAGTAGTTGGACAGACTCCTATAATTCACCCCTCCACTTT.

This clone was observed once. The DNA of the CDR3 is TGTGCCATCAGTGAGTTGGCCCGGGGAGGTAACACCGGGGAGCTGTTTTTT. It specifies CAISELARGGNTGELFF. J is TRBJ2-2 and V is TRBV10-3, with D possibly matching TRBD2 (6 bases). The CDR3 sequence is 17 residues long. Germline values: CDR1 ENHRY, CDR2 SYGVKD. V was shortened by 1 base and J by 2 bases, with 14 bases between the two germline ends.

The chain employs TRBV10-3 and TRBJ2-7; the match to TRBD1 covers 7 bases. Trimming cost V 7 bases and J 0 bases; bases outside gene matches: 9. Germline V gene data show CDR1 as ENHRY and CDR2 as SYGVKD. The CDR3 spans 15 residues. DNA for the CDR3: TGTGCCATCACCCCGGACAGGACGCGCTCCTACGAGCAGTACTTC. Its protein is CAITPDRTRSYEQYF.

This clone turned up a few times. The gene calls are TRBV5-1 and TRBJ2-7; tentative D call: TRBD1 (6 bases). Germline V gene sequence: CDR1 SGHRS, CDR2 YFSETQ. V lost 7 bases, J lost 5 bases, and 16 bases lay in between. This CDR3 comprises 13 residues. CDR3 region: CASGDIGTNEQYF. The CDR3 nucleotides are TGCGCCAGCGGGGACATCGGCACCAACGAGCAGTACTTC.

This clone was found a few times. The V and J genes are TRBV2 and TRBJ2-3; 8 bases are a match to TRBD2. V lost 6 bases, J lost 3 bases, and 2 bases stayed unmatched. The CDR3 is 13 amino acids. Germline-derived CDR1 and CDR2 are SNHLY and FYNNEI. The CDR3 nucleotides read TGTGCCAGCAGAACTAGCGGTACAGATACGCAGTATTTT. Its translation: CASRTSGTDTQYF.

The chain combines TRBV7-7 with TRBJ2-5, with 7 bases aligning to TRBD1. CDR3 length equals 14 residues. Germline assignment: CDR1 SSHAT and CDR2 FNYEAQ (reference sequence). The V gene end was trimmed by 5 bases and the J gene end by 2 bases; junction bases not matched to a gene: 5. In DNA, the CDR3 is TGTGCCAGCAGCCGGACAGGCCGACAAGAGACCCAGTACTTC. Protein: CASSRTGRQETQYF.

This chain links TRBV6-6 with TRBJ1-1; weak D call: TRBD1 (6 bases). The CDR3 runs to 13 residues. The V gene's germline CDR1 is MNHNY and CDR2 SVGAGI (reference sequence). V was trimmed by 5 bases and J by 11 bases, leaving 18 bases between them. CDR3 amino acids: CASSPSEGVRAFF. For the CDR3, the DNA is TGTGCCAGCAGTCCGTCTGAGGGGGTGCGGGCTTTCTTT.

The CDR3 DNA follows: TGTGCCAGCAGCTTAGCGTCAGGGAACTATGGCTACACCTTC. Encoded protein: CASSLASGNYGYTF. This chain links TRBV7-2 with TRBJ1-2; D is possibly TRBD1 (5 bases). Deletions cut 0 bases from V and 2 bases from J, with 7 bases between. CDR1 is SGHTA, CDR2 FQGNSA, per germline. The CDR3 has 14 amino acids.

V and J are TRBV19 and TRBJ1-1; D may be TRBD1 (6 bases). The germline gives CDR1 LNHDA, CDR2 SQIVND (reference sequence). The CDR3 spans 14 residues. Between the trimmed V and J ends, which lost 7 bases and 8 bases, there was a span of 20 bases. The CDR3 region has the DNA TGTGCCAGTACCCCGCCAGGGGCTGACCCGGAAGCTTTCTTT. It yields the protein CASTPPGADPEAFF. The full variable domain, with the rest looked up from reference TRBV19 and TRBJ1-1, is DGGITQSPKYLFRKEGQNVTLSCEQNLNHDAMYWYRQDPGQGLRLIYYSQIVNDFQKGDIAEGYSVSREKKESFPLTVTSAQKNPTAFYLCASTPPGADPEAFFGQGTRLTVV.

The chain carries TRBV18 and TRBJ1-5, with 12 bases identical to TRBD1. The CDR3 is made up of 17 amino acids. Germline V lookup: CDR1 KGHSH, CDR2 LQKENI. The V gene end was trimmed by 6 bases and the J gene end by 7 bases; junction bases not matched to a gene: 13. CDR3 in DNA: TGTGCCAGCTCGGCTGGGACAGGGGGCGCGTGGGGACAGCCCCAGCATTTT. Protein: CASSAGTGGAWGQPQHF.

In this sample, this clone turned up a few times. The rearrangement joins TRBV7-8 to TRBJ2-2; 12 bases fit TRBD2. This CDR3 region has 15 residues. CDR1 SGHVS and CDR2 FQNEAQ come from the germline V gene. Losses at the gene ends were 6 bases for V and 6 bases for J; bases not matched to a gene: 5. CDR3 protein: CASSLAGGFAGELFF. Here the CDR3 DNA reads TGTGCCAGCAGTCTAGCGGGAGGGTTCGCCGGGGAGCTGTTTTTT. The entire variable domain, with the rest obtained from reference TRBV7-8 and TRBJ2-2, is as follows: GAGVSQSPRYKVAKRGQDVALRCDPISGHVSLFWYQQALGQGPEFLTYFQNEAQLDKSGLPSDRFFAERPEGSVSTLKIQRTQQEDSAVYLCASSLAGGFAGELFFGEGSRLTVL.

V gene TRBV5-1 combines with J gene TRBJ1-4; possible D gene TRBD1, 6 bases. Trimming removed 3 bases at V and 3 bases at J, with 12 bases between. The CDR3 loop spans 15 amino acids. The V gene's germline CDR1 is SGHRS and CDR2 YFSETQ. The CDR3 coding sequence is TGCGCCAGCAGCTCGCCAGACAGGCCTAATGAAAAACTGTTTTTT. This translates into CASSSPDRPNEKLFF.

The V call is TRBV5-6, the J call TRBJ2-7, with D perhaps matching TRBD1 (5 bases). V lost 0 bases and J lost 2, with 12 bases in between. This CDR3 region has 15 residues. CDR1 and CDR2 (germline): SGHDT, YYEEEE. The CDR3 DNA sequence: TGTGCCAGCAGCTTGGCCGGGCAGGGAACCTACGAGCAGTACTTC. Encoded protein: CASSLAGQGTYEQYF.

The chain employs TRBV6-1 and TRBJ1-2; weak D call: TRBD1 (5 bases). This CDR3 spans 17 amino acids. Germline-derived CDR1 and CDR2 are MNHNS and SASEGT. The V end lost 3 bases, the J end lost 4 bases, and 21 bases lay between the germline ends. CDR3 amino acids: CASSDGTVGRGSYGYTF. The CDR3 DNA reads as TGTGCCAGCAGTGACGGGACTGTGGGTAGAGGGAGCTATGGCTACACCTTC.

This chain links TRBV6-1 with TRBJ2-3, with TRBD1 matching 10 bases. The CDR3 sequence is 15 residues long. The V gene end was trimmed by 3 bases and the J gene end by 2 bases; junction bases not matched to a gene: 2. Germline CDR1 and CDR2: MNHNS and SASEGT. Written as DNA, the CDR3 is TGTGCCAGCAGTGACAGACAGGGGGCCACAGATACGCAGTATTTT. Its protein product is CASSDRQGATDTQYF.

The chain employs TRBV7-2 and TRBJ1-2; possible D gene TRBD1, 5 bases. The CDR3 length is 15 residues. The V and J ends lost 4 bases and 4 bases respectively, with 16 bases between them. Germline lookup yields CDR1 SGHTA and CDR2 FQGNSA. The CDR3 region is CASSSGGGGSYGYTF. The DNA of the CDR3 is TGTGCCAGCAGCTCCGGTGGGGGGGGAAGCTATGGCTACACCTTC.

This sequence joins TRBV27 and TRBJ2-3, with 8 bases that match TRBD2. Germline loops: CDR1 MNHEY, CDR2 SMNVEV (reference sequence). The V gene end was trimmed by 5 bases and the J gene end by 4 bases; junction bases not matched to a gene: 2. There are 13 residues in the CDR3. CDR3 sequence: CASSRRGADTQYF. Here the CDR3 DNA reads TGTGCCAGCAGTCGGCGGGGGGCAGATACGCAGTATTTT.

The chain joins TRBV28 to TRBJ1-5; D is possibly TRBD1 (6 bases). CDR1 and CDR2 from the germline V gene are MDHEN and SYDVKM. V shed 2 bases and J shed 0 bases, with 8 bases lying between them. This CDR3 is 15 amino acids long. In DNA form, the CDR3 reads TGTGCCAGCAGTTTAGGGGACACTAGCAATCAGCCCCAGCATTTT. Its protein product is CASSLGDTSNQPQHF.